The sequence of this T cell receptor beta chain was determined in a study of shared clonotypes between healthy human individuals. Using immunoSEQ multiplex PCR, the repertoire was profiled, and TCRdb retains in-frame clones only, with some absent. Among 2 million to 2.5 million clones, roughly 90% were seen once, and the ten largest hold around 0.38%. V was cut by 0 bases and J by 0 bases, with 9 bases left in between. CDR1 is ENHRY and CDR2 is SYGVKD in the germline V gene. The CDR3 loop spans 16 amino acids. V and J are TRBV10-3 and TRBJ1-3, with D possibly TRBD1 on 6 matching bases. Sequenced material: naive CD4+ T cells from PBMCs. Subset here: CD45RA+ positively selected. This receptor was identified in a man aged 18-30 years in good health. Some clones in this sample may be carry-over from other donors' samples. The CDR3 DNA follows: TGTGCCATCAGTGAGTCGACAGGCAGCTCTGGAAACACCATATATTTT. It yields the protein CAISESTGSSGNTIYF.